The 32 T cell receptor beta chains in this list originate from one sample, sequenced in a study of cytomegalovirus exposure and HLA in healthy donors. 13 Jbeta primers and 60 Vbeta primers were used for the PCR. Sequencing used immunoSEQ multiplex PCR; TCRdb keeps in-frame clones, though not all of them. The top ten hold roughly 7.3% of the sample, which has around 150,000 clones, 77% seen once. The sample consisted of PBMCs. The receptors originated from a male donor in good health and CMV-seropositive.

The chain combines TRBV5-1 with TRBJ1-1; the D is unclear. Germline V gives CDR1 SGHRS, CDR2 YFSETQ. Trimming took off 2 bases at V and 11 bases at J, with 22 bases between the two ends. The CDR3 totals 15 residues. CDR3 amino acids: CASSFSPEPISGAFF. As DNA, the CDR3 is TGCGCCAGCAGCTTTAGCCCAGAACCTATATCTGGGGCTTTCTTT.

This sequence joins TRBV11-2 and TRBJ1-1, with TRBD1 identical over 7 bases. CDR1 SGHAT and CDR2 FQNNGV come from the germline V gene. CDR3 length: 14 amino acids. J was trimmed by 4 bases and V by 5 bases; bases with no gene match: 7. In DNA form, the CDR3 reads TGTGCCAGCAGCGGCAGACAGGGCCTCACTGAAGCTTTCTTT. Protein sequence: CASSGRQGLTEAFF.

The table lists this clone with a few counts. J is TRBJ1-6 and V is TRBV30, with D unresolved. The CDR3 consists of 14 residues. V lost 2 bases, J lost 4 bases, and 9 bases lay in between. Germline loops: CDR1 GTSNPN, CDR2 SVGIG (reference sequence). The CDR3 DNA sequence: TGTGCCTGGAGTCCCACCAGGTATAATTCACCCCTCCACTTT. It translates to CAWSPTRYNSPLHF.

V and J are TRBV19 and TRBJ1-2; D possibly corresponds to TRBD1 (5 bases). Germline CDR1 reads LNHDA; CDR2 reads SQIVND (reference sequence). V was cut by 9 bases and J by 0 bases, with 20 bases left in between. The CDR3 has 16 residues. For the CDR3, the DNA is TGTGCCAGCTACGGGGGGTACGAAGGGGCTAACTATGGCTACACCTTC. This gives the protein CASYGGYEGANYGYTF.

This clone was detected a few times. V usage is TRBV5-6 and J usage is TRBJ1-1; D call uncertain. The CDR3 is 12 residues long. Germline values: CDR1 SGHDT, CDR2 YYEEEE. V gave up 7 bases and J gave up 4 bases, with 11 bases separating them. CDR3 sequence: CASSSAGTEAFF. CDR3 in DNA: TGTGCCAGCTCTTCGGCGGGCACTGAAGCTTTCTTT.

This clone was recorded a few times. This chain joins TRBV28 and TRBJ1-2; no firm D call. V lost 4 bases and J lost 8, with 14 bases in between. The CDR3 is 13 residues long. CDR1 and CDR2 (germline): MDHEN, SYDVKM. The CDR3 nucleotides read TGTGCCAGCAGTTATTCCTCAACTGCGGGCTACACCTTC. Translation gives CASSYSSTAGYTF.

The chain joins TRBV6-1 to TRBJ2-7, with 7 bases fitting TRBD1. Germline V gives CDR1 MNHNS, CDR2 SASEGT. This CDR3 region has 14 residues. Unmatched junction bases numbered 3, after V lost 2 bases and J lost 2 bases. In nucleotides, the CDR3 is TGTGCCAGCAGTGAAACCGGACAGGCCTACGAGCAGTACTTC. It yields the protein CASSETGQAYEQYF.

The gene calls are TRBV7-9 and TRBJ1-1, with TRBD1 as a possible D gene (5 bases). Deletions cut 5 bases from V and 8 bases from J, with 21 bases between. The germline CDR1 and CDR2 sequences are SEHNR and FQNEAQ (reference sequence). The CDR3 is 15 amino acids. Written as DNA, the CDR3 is TGTGCCAGCAGCCCGGCAGGACACTGGGAGGTCGAAGCTTTCTTT. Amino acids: CASSPAGHWEVEAFF.

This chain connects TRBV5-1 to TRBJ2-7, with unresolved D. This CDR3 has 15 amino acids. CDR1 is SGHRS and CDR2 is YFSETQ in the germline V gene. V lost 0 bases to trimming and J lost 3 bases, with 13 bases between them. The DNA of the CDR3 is TGCGCCAGCAGCTTGGGCCCAGGCCTGTTCTACGAGCAGTACTTC. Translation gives CASSLGPGLFYEQYF. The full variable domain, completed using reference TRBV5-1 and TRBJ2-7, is KAGVTQTPRYLIKTRGQQVTLSCSPISGHRSVSWYQQTPGQGLQFLFEYFSETQRNKGNFPGRFSGRQFSNSRSEMNVSTLELGDSALYLCASSLGPGLFYEQYFGPGTRLTVT.

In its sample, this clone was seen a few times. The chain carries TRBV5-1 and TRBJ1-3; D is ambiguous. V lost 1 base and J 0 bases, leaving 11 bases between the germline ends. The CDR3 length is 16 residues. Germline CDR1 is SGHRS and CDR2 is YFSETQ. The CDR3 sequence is CASSLSAGNSGNTIYF. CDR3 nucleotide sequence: TGCGCCAGCAGCTTGAGTGCGGGGAACTCTGGAAACACCATATATTTT.

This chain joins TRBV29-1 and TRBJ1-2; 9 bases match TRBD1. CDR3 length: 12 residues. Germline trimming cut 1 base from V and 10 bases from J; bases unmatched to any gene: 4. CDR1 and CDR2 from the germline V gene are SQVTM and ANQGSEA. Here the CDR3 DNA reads TGCAGCGTTGAAGGGGGACAGGGCGCCTACACCTTC. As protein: CSVEGGQGAYTF.

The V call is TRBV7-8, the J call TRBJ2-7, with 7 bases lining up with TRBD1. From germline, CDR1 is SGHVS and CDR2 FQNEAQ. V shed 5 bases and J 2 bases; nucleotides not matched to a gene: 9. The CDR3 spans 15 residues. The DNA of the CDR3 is TGTGCCAGCAGCGCGGTGCCAGGGGGTACCTACGAGCAGTACTTC. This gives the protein CASSAVPGGTYEQYF.

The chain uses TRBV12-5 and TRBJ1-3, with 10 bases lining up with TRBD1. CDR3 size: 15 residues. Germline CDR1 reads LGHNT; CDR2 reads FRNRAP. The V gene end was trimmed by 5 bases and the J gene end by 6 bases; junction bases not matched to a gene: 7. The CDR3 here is CASGGGQGNANTIYF. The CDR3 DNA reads TGTGCTAGTGGTGGGGGACAGGGGAACGCAAACACCATATATTTT.

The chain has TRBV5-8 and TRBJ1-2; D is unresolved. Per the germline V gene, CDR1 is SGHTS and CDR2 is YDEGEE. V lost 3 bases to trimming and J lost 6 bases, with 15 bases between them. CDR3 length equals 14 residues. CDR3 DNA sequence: TGTGCCAGCAGCTCCTCGGGTAGGCTTCATGGCTACACCTTC. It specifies CASSSSGRLHGYTF.

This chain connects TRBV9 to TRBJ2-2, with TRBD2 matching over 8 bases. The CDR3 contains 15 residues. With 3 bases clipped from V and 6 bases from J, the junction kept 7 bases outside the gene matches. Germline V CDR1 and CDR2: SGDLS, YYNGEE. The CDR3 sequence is CASSDDDGGAGELFF. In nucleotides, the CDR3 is TGTGCCAGCAGCGATGATGACGGGGGGGCCGGGGAGCTGTTTTTT.

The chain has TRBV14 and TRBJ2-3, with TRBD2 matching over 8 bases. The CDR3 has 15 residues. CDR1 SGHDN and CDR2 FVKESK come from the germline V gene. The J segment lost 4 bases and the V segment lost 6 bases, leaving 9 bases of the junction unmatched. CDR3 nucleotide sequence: TGTGCCAGCAGTCGGGAGGGGGGATCACCAGATACGCAGTATTTT. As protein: CASSREGGSPDTQYF.

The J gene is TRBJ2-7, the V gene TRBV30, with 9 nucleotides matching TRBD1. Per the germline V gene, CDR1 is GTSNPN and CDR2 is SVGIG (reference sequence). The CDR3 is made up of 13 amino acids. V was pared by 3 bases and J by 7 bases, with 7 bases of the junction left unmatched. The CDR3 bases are TGTGCCTGGAGGACGGACAGGGGACGGGAGCAGTACTTC. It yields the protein CAWRTDRGREQYF. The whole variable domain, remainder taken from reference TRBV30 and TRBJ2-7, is SQTIHQWPATLVQPVGSPLSLECTVEGTSNPNLYWYRQAAGRGLQLLFYSVGIGQISSEVPQNLSASRPQDRQFILSSKKLLLSDSGFYLCAWRTDRGREQYFGPGTRLTVT.

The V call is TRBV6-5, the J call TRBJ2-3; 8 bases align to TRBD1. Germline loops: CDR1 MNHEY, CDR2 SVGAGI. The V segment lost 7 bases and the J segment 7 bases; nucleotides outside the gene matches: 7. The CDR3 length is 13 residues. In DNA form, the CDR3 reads TGTGCCAGCAAGGCAGGGGGCGCCTATACGCAGTATTTT. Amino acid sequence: CASKAGGAYTQYF.

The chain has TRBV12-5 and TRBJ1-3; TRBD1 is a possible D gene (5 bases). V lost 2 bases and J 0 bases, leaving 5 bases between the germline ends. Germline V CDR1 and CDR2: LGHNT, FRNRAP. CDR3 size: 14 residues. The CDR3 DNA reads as TGTGCTAGTGGTTTGCAGGGCTCTGGAAACACCATATATTTT. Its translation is CASGLQGSGNTIYF.

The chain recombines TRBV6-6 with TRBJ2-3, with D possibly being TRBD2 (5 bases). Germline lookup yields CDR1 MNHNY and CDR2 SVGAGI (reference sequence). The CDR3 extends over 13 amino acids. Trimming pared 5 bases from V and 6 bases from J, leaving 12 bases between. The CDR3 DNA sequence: TGTGCCAGCAGTAACGGACTGCTGGATACGCAGTATTTT. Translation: CASSNGLLDTQYF.

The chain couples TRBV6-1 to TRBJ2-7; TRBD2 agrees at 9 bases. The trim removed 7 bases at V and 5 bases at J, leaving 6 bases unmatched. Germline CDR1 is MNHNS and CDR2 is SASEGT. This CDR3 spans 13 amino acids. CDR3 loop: CASTRGGGHEQYF. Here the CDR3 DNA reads TGTGCCAGCACGCGGGGGGGCGGCCACGAGCAGTACTTC.

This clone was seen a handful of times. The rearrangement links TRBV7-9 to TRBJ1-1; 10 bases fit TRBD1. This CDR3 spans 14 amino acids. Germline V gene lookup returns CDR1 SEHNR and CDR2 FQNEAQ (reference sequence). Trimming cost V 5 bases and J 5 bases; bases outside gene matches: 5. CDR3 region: CASSRQGAKTEAFF. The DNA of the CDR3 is TGTGCCAGCAGCCGACAGGGGGCGAAGACTGAAGCTTTCTTT. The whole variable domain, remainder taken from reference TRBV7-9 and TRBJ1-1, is DTGVSQNPRHKITKRGQNVTFRCDPISEHNRLYWYRQTLGQGPEFLTYFQNEAQLEKSRLLSDRFSAERPKGSFSTLEIQRTEQGDSAMYLCASSRQGAKTEAFFGQGTRLTVV.

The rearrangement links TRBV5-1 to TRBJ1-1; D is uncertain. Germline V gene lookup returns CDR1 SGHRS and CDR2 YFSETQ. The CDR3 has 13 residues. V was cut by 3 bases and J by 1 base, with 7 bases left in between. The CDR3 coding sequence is TGCGCCAGCAGCTCTCAGGCGAACACTGAAGCTTTCTTT. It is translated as CASSSQANTEAFF.

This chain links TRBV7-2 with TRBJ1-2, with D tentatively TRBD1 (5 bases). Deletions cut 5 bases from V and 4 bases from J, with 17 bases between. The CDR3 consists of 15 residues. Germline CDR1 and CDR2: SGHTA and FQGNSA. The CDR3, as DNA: TGTGCCAGCAGCCTTGGGGGGTCCGCAGGCTATGGCTACACCTTC. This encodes CASSLGGSAGYGYTF.

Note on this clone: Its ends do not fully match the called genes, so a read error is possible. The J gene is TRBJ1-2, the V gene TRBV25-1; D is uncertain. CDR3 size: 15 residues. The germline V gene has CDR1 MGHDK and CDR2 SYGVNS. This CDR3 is CASSEFDREGHGCTF. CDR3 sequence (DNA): TGTGCCAGCAGTGAATTTGATAGGGAGGGTCATGGCTGCACCTTC.

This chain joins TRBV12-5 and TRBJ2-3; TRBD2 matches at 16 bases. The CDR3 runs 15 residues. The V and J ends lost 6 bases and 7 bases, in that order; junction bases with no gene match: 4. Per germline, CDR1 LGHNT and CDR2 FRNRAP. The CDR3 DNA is TGTGCTAGTGGCACGGGACTAGCGGGGGGGTATACGCAGTATTTT. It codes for CASGTGLAGGYTQYF.

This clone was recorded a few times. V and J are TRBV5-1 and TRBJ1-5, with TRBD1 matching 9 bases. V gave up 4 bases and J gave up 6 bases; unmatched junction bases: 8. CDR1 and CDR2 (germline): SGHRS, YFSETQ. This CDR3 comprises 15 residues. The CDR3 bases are TGCGCCAGCAGCCTCGACAGGGGGTTCGGTCAGCCCCAGCATTTT. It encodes CASSLDRGFGQPQHF. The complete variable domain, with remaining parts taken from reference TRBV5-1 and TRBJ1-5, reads KAGVTQTPRYLIKTRGQQVTLSCSPISGHRSVSWYQQTPGQGLQFLFEYFSETQRNKGNFPGRFSGRQFSNSRSEMNVSTLELGDSALYLCASSLDRGFGQPQHFGDGTRLSIL.

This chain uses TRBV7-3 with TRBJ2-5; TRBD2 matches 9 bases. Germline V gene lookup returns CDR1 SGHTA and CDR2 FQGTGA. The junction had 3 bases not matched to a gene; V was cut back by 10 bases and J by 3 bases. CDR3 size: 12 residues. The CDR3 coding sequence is TGTGCCATTGCGGGGGGGGAAGAGACCCAGTACTTC. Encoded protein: CAIAGGEETQYF.

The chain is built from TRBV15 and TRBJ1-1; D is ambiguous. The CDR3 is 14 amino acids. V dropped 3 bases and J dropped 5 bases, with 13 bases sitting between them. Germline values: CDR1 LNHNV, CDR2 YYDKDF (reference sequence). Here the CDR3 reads CATSRMVLGTEAFF. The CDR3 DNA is TGTGCCACCAGCAGGATGGTGCTCGGGACTGAAGCTTTCTTT.

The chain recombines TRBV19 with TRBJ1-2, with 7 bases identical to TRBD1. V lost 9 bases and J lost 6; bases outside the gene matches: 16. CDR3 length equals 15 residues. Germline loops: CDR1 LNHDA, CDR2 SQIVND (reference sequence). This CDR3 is CASRIRGQSDHGYTF. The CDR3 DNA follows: TGTGCCAGCCGAATCCGGGGACAGTCGGACCATGGCTACACCTTC.

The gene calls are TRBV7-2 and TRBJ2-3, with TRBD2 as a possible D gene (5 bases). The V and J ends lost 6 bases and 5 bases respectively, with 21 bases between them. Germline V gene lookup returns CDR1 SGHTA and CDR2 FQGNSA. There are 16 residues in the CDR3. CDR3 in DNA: TGTGCCAGCAGGTCCCCCCGAGCGGAGGTGGAAGATACGCAGTATTTT. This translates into CASRSPRAEVEDTQYF.

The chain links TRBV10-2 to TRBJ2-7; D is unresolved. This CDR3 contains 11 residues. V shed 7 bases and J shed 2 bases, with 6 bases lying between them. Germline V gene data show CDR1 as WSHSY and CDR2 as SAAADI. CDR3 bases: TGCGCCAGCACACAAGCCTACGAGCAGTACTTC. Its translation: CASTQAYEQYF.